This TCR beta chain was recovered during a study of identical twins. Study conclusions and caveats: Shared out-of-frame alpha sequences (those common to twins) showed excess low generation probability. Cord blood beta clonotypes present at high abundance carried fewer insertions; no such pattern appeared in memory repertoires.

It was template switching that added a universal primer site, and there were unique molecular identifiers on the cDNA. From the 5' RACE reads, TCRdb called clonotypes with MiXCR, one entry per CDR3 protein. The sample lists hundreds of thousands of distinct CDR3 sequences; 6% to 8.5% were seen once. The CDR3 covers 14 residues. Germline V gene lookup returns CDR1 SGHAT and CDR2 FQNNGV. V was trimmed by 5 bases and J by 1 base, leaving 11 bases between them. This clonotype was counted many times. Its antigen is as yet unknown. The sample was also reused in another study, on yellow fever vaccine responses in identical twins. That work adds: Reportedly, twins' vaccine T cell responses looked partly convergent and partly personalized.

The TCR sequence derives from a woman younger than 35 in good health. This chain uses TRBV11-2 with TRBJ2-5; D tentatively reads TRBD1 or TRBD2 (5 bases each). The sequencing sample was made of CD8+ T cells sorted from blood. CDR3 region: CASSPGATQETQYF. The CDR3 DNA follows: TGTGCCAGCAGCCCCGGGGCCACCCAAGAGACCCAGTACTTC.